This TCR beta chain was identified during a study of early T cells in non-severe SARS-CoV-2 infection. CDR1 SQVTM and CDR2 ANQGSEA come from the germline V gene. The CDR3 contains 13 residues. V was trimmed by 2 bases and J by 0 bases, leaving 5 bases between them. This clonotype was picked up many times. TCRdb recomputed calls from the 5' RACE reads with MiXCR, one row per CDR3 protein. Here the sample spans around 25,000 distinct CDR3 sequences, about 2.7% being singletons. The genes are TRBV29-1 and TRBJ1-3; no definite D call. The sequenced sample was whole blood. This TCR was sampled from an adult who was a healthcare worker with PCR-confirmed SARS-CoV-2 infection or an uninfected control (not recorded which). The CDR3 DNA is TGCAGCGTTGAAAGGGACTCTGGAAACACCATATATTTT. As protein: CSVERDSGNTIYF.